Included here is one T cell receptor beta chain sequence, with context. This record belongs to a study of blood T cell repertoires in COVID-19. The overall study: In each case, the material was cDNA or gDNA derived from T cells, B-cell-depleted T cells, or PBMCs.

In the study's own analysis: Researchers report that nucleated cell counts were estimated from reference gene primer amplification. Sequenced by immunoSEQ multiplex PCR; TCRdb stores in-frame clones only, minus some. The DNA gave D and trimming, while V, J and clone size come from that table. The data hold roughly 370,000 clones, with just under 90% observed a single time. Participants were aged about 18 to 89 years from approximately 23 US areas. CDR3 size: 14 residues. Trimming took 5 bases from V and 8 from J; bases not matched to a gene: 10. Germline V gives CDR1 MNHEY, CDR2 SVGAGI. This chain joins TRBV6-5 and TRBJ1-2; 8 nucleotides agree with TRBD1. The sequence was collected from a woman aged 45 to 65 who had recovered from COVID-19. Sequencing was performed on PBMCs or T cells enriched from blood (not recorded which). CDR3 amino acids: CASSRTGSIEGYTF. The CDR3 bases are TGTGCCAGCAGTCGGACAGGGAGTATAGAAGGCTACACCTTC.